A selection of T cell receptor beta chains follows, all from one sample in a study of early T cells in non-severe SARS-CoV-2 infection. TCRdb reprocessed the 5' RACE reads via MiXCR and lists one record per CDR3 protein. The table lists about 97,000 distinct CDR3 sequences, roughly 13% of them singletons. Material for sequencing was whole blood. The receptors originated from an adult who was a healthcare worker with PCR-confirmed SARS-CoV-2 infection or an uninfected control (not recorded which). Both conserved end residues are part of each CDR3. A D gene is named only where the DNA matches it firmly. Only some rows state a clone size, as once, few, many or a class for expanded clones.

j_call v_call clone_size d_call cdr3_nt cdr3_aa
TRBJ2-7 TRBV12-3/TRBV12-4 few - TGTGCCAGCAGTTCGGGTACAGAGCAGTACTTC CASSSGTEQYF
TRBJ2-5 TRBV2 many - TGTGCCAGCAGTGAATCTCAGGGCCAAGAGACCCAGTACTTC CASSESQGQETQYF
TRBJ2-7 TRBV5-6 few - TGTGCCAGCAGCTTGAACTGGGGGTACGAGCAGTACTTC CASSLNWGYEQYF
TRBJ2-5 TRBV2 few - TGTGCCAGCAGCACCTGGGGAGAGACCCAGTACTTC CASSTWGETQYF
TRBJ2-1 TRBV5-6 - - TGTGCCAGCAGCTCGGACTGGGGGCTGGGGGTAGCCATCAATGAGCAGTTCTTC CASSSDWGLGVAINEQFF
TRBJ1-3 TRBV9 many - TGTGCCAGCAGCTTCCTGACGGGAAACACCATATATTTT CASSFLTGNTIYF
TRBJ2-1 TRBV29-1 many - TGCAGCGTTTCGAAGGGGTCAAAGGAGCAGTTCTTC CSVSKGSKEQFF
TRBJ2-3 TRBV6-5 - - TGTGCCAGCAGTTACCGGGAGTCCACAGATACGCAGTATTTT CASSYRESTDTQYF
TRBJ2-7 TRBV4-3 - - TGCGCCAGCAGCCAAGATGTCGTCAGTGGAGGGTCGGACTACGAGCAGTACTTC CASSQDVVSGGSDYEQYF
TRBJ1-1 TRBV12-3/TRBV12-4 many - TGTGCCAGCAGTTTTTCCGGGACTGAAGCTTTCTTT CASSFSGTEAFF
TRBJ2-7 TRBV30 - TRBD1 TGTGCCTGGAAGAGACCCGGACAGGGCTACGAGCAGTACTTC CAWKRPGQGYEQYF
TRBJ2-1 TRBV12-3/TRBV12-4 few TRBD2 TGTGCCAGCAGCTCAACTAGCGGGAGGACCAACTACAATGAGCAGTTCTTC CASSSTSGRTNYNEQFF
TRBJ2-1 TRBV11-1 many TRBD2 TGTGCCAGCAGCTTCTCGGCGGGAGTACACAATGAGCAGTTCTTC CASSFSAGVHNEQFF
TRBJ2-1 TRBV7-9 few - TGTGCCAGCAGCCCGGGGGGCCATGAGCAGTTCTTC CASSPGGHEQFF
TRBJ1-1 TRBV6-5 many - TGTGCCAGCAGTTACCCGCCGTCGGCTTTCTTT CASSYPPSAFF
TRBJ1-1 TRBV19 - - TGTGCCAGTAGTATAGATCCGTGGCAGCGAGAGACTGAAGCTTTCTTT CASSIDPWQRETEAFF
TRBJ2-5 TRBV12-3/TRBV12-4 - - TGTGCCAGCAGTTTTTTCACAGTGAAAGAGACCCAGTACTTC CASSFFTVKETQYF
TRBJ2-7 TRBV7-9 few - TGTGCCAGCAGCTACACGTACGAGCAGTACTTC CASSYTYEQYF
TRBJ2-1 TRBV2 - - TGTGCCAGCAGTGTACTAGCAAATGAGCAGTTCTTC CASSVLANEQFF
TRBJ1-4 TRBV20-1 many TRBD1 TGCAGTGCTAGAGCGGACAGGTCAGATGAAAAACTGTTTTTT CSARADRSDEKLFF
TRBJ2-7 TRBV20-1 many TRBD2 TGCAGTGCTTGGGTGGGCGGGAGTTCCTACGAGCAGTACTTC CSAWVGGSSYEQYF
TRBJ1-3 TRBV28 - - TGTGCCAGCAGTCCGAGGGGCCGTCCGGGATACACCATATATTTT CASSPRGRPGYTIYF
TRBJ1-1 TRBV13 many - TGTGCCAGCAGCTTAGGGAAGACAGGCCGGAACACTGAAGCTTTCTTT CASSLGKTGRNTEAFF
TRBJ1-1 TRBV7-3 few - TGTGCCAGCAGCTCTACTTCCGGGACAATGAACACTGAAGCTTTCTTT CASSSTSGTMNTEAFF
TRBJ2-7 TRBV4-1 many - TGCGCCAGCAGCCAAGGTATTGGGAGAGACTACGAGCAGTACTTC CASSQGIGRDYEQYF
TRBJ2-7 TRBV28 - - TGTGCCAGCAGTTTTCTATCCTACGAGCAGTACTTC CASSFLSYEQYF
TRBJ2-1 TRBV13 many - TGTGCCAGCAGCTTACTGGCCTTTGGGGATGAGCAGTTCTTC CASSLLAFGDEQFF
TRBJ2-7 TRBV20-1 - TRBD2 TGCAGTGCCCCTGCTAGCGGGAGAAAATACGAGCAGTACTTC CSAPASGRKYEQYF
TRBJ2-7 TRBV6-1 - - TGTGCCAGCAGTGATGGTAGCGGTGCCTACGAGCAGTACTTC CASSDGSGAYEQYF
TRBJ1-2 TRBV28 once TRBD1 TGTGCCAGCAGTTTACACCGGGACAGAATAAATGGCTACACCTTC CASSLHRDRINGYTF
TRBJ2-5 TRBV11-2 many - TGTGCCAGCAGCACCGGACAAGTCCAAGAGACCCAGTACTTC CASSTGQVQETQYF
TRBJ2-7 TRBV20-1 many - TGCAGTGCTTCCCCCGGTGACGGGGACTCCTACGAGCAGTACTTC CSASPGDGDSYEQYF
TRBJ2-1 TRBV7-9 many - TGTGCCAGCAGCGACGACATTGAGCAGTTCTTC CASSDDIEQFF